This T cell receptor (beta chain) was found in a study of graft-versus-host responses after intestinal transplantation. Overall study: Among the recipients, all got anti-thymocyte globulin induction and then tacrolimus and steroids for about 3 years.

Researchers placed about 200,000 CFSE-labeled responder cells in culture with about 200,000 irradiated, violet-dye-labeled stimulator cells. Some clones are missing from TCRdb's copy, which holds only in-frame ones; the method was immunoSEQ multiplex PCR. The table has about 23,000 clones, just under 45% seen once. Germline loops: CDR1 SGHNT, CDR2 YENEEA. V was pared by 4 bases and J by 2 bases, with 11 bases between. This CDR3 spans 14 amino acids. The chain couples TRBV11-3 to TRBJ1-2, with D possibly matching TRBD1 (6 bases). The sample here was alloreactive CD8+ T cells from a mixed lymphocyte reaction culture, taken before transplantation. The sample's subset: CFSE-low proliferating T cells sorted from approximately 6-day pre-transplant mixed lymphocyte reaction (GvH or HvG direction). The sequence was collected from a human patient who was an organ donor for intestinal transplantation. The CDR3 sequence: CASSSVGGNYGYTF. In DNA form, the CDR3 reads TGTGCCAGCAGCTCTGTAGGGGGAAACTATGGCTACACCTTC.